Below, one TCR beta chain is given with its context. No antigen is known for it. Base qualities are not at hand, and no much larger clone is one base apart. The sample comes from a study of control samples from healthy donors and cancer patients (dated by TCRdb to the early 2020s). CDR1 and CDR2, per the germline V gene, are MGHDK and SYGVNS. Including cysteine and phenylalanine, the CDR3 has 16 amino acids. The sequence is cut down to CDR3 DNA, 48 bases in frame from base 1. Between the V and J ends, shortened by 5 bases and 1 base respectively, the junction contains 17 bases. Library method: the immunoSEQ multiplex PCR assay. The source is immuneACCESS, and TCRdb retained only in-frame sequences with V and J called. Part of the clones is not carried over; for the studies checked, unresolved V genes explain less than half of this, and the remainder is unexplained. This sample holds approximately 94,000 clones; around 85% were observed only once. Clones ranked in the top ten supply 30% to 40% of the sample.

The sequenced sample was PBMCs. The receptor's source is a man in his 70s with lung cancer. The V and J genes are TRBV25-1 and TRBJ1-1; the D gene is not confidently resolved. The CDR3 has the sequence CASSSPRRGKNTEAFF. The nucleotide sequence is TGTGCCAGCAGTAGTCCCAGGCGCGGCAAGAACACTGAAGCTTTCTTT. Joined to the reference TRBV25-1 and TRBJ1-1 proteins, this CDR3 gives the full variable domain: EADIYQTPRYLVIGTGKKITLECSQTMGHDKMYWYQQDPGMELHLIHYSYGVNSTEKGDLSSESTVSRIRTEHFPLTLESARPSHTSQYLCASSSPRRGKNTEAFFGQGTRLTVV.